The T cell receptor beta chain described here comes from a study of response to subunit inactivated influenza vaccine. Study-level points and caveats: Authors suggested few new T cells are recruited by each seasonal influenza vaccination.

TCRdb re-derived calls from the RT-PCR reads in MiXCR, one entry per CDR3 protein. The top ten clones hold around 12% of a sample with approximately 490,000 distinct CDR3 sequences, 7.2% of them seen once. Deletions cut 5 bases from V and 9 bases from J, with 20 bases between. CDR3 size: 15 residues. Germline CDR1 and CDR2: SGHAT and FQNNGV. In its sample, this clonotype was seen many times. Its antigen is unidentified. The clonotype was recovered from a man aged 50 to 69 who received an inactivated influenza vaccine. The genes are TRBV11-2 and TRBJ2-1; TRBD2 might be the D (5 bases). Sequences were derived from PBMCs from blood, sampled approximately 25 months after vaccination. CDR3 DNA sequence: TGTGCCAGCAGCCCATGGGTCGGGCGGGTTGTTGAGCAGTTCTTC. This gives the protein CASSPWVGRVVEQFF.